The 16 T cell receptor beta chains in this list originate from one sample, sequenced in a study of T cell clonotyping in hematopoietic cell transplantation. The data were produced by immunoSEQ multiplex PCR, yet TCRdb's version contains in-frame clones alone and is incomplete. The table records 35,000 to 45,000 clones, 90% to 95% of them present only once. Sample time point: recipient sample about 28 days before transplant, after cytoreduction. Sequenced material: peripheral blood mononuclear cells, taken before stem cell transplant. These receptor sequences come from a middle-aged man with chronic myeloid leukemia. Some clones in this sample may be carry-over from other donors' samples.

As to this clone: At one end the junction does not follow the germline gene, possibly because of a read error. The V and J genes are TRBV19 and TRBJ2-3, with a tentative D call TRBD2 (6 bases). Germline assignment: CDR1 LNHDA and CDR2 SQIVND (reference sequence). The CDR3 consists of 15 residues. Written as DNA, the CDR3 is TGTGCCAGTAGTTTAGAGAACCGGGGGACAGATACGCAGTATTTT. This translates into CASSLENRGTDTQYF. Full variable domain (missing parts from reference TRBV19 and TRBJ2-3): DGGITQSPKYLFRKEGQNVTLSCEQNLNHDAMYWYRQDPGQGLRLIYYSQIVNDFQKGDIAEGYSVSREKKESFPLTVTSAQKNPTAFYLCASSLENRGTDTQYFGPGTRLTVL.

This chain connects TRBV5-6 to TRBJ2-3; possible D gene TRBD1, 5 bases. CDR1 and CDR2 (germline): SGHDT, YYEEEE. The CDR3 sequence is 15 residues long. The ends were cut back, 0 bases at V and 3 bases at J, with 11 bases in the middle. The CDR3 loop reads CASSLVGRGTDTQYF. The CDR3 DNA sequence: TGTGCCAGCAGCTTGGTCGGTAGGGGAACAGATACGCAGTATTTT.

This clone was seen once. J is TRBJ1-3 and V is TRBV9, with unresolved D. The CDR3 length is 15 residues. The V and J ends lost 0 bases and 4 bases respectively, with 11 bases between them. Germline values: CDR1 SGDLS, CDR2 YYNGEE. This CDR3 is CASSVGGFGGNTIYF. CDR3 DNA sequence: TGTGCCAGCAGCGTAGGGGGATTTGGGGGAAACACCATATATTTT.

The table lists this clone with a few counts. The chain employs TRBV5-4 and TRBJ2-3; 13 bases map to TRBD2. The V gene's germline CDR1 is SGHNT and CDR2 YYREEE (reference sequence). J lost 3 bases, V lost 5 bases, and 9 bases had no gene match. The CDR3 spans 17 residues. The CDR3 loop reads CASRYFLTSGGTDTQYF. The CDR3 nucleotides read TGTGCCAGCAGATACTTCCTGACTAGCGGGGGGACAGATACGCAGTATTTT.

The V call is TRBV28, the J call TRBJ2-2, with 11 bases fitting TRBD2. J lost 7 bases, V lost 4 bases, and 5 bases had no gene match. The CDR3 is 15 residues long. The germline gives CDR1 MDHEN, CDR2 SYDVKM. The CDR3 nucleotides are TGTGCCAGCAGTTCAGGGACTAGCGGAGGCGGGGAGCTGTTTTTT. It is translated as CASSSGTSGGGELFF.

This chain uses TRBV6-5 with TRBJ1-2; TRBD1 might be the D (5 bases). The CDR3 totals 12 residues. V lost 6 bases and J 4 bases, leaving 9 bases between the germline ends. CDR1 MNHEY and CDR2 SVGAGI come from the germline V gene. CDR3 DNA sequence: TGTGCCAGCAGGGACACCATCTATGGCTACACCTTC. Residues: CASRDTIYGYTF.

The chain links TRBV2 to TRBJ1-5; D not certain. V lost 4 bases and J lost 2, with 12 bases in between. The CDR3 sequence is 15 residues long. Germline-derived CDR1 and CDR2 are SNHLY and FYNNEI. CDR3 residues: CASSGYSWGNQPQHF. CDR3 DNA: TGTGCCAGCAGTGGGTACTCCTGGGGCAATCAGCCCCAGCATTTT.

The DNA for the CDR3 is TGCAGTGGAACACCGCTGGATGGCTACACCTTC. It is translated as CSGTPLDGYTF. V and J are TRBV20-1 and TRBJ1-2; D unresolved. V was clipped by 7 bases and J by 6 bases, with 12 bases between them. From germline, CDR1 is DFQATT and CDR2 SNEGSKA (reference sequence). The CDR3 totals 11 residues.

V is TRBV7-2 and J is TRBJ2-7; D perhaps matches TRBD1 (5 bases). The CDR3 has 14 residues. V shed 5 bases and J shed 1 base, with 12 bases lying between them. Germline loops: CDR1 SGHTA, CDR2 FQGNSA. The CDR3 DNA follows: TGTGCCAGCAGCGCGACAGTTAATTCCTACGAGCAGTACTTC. Translating gives CASSATVNSYEQYF.

The chain combines TRBV27 with TRBJ1-4; 7 bases map to TRBD1. V dropped 3 bases and J dropped 5; count of bases not matched to a gene: 3. This CDR3 contains 14 residues. Germline CDR1 is MNHEY and CDR2 is SMNVEV (reference sequence). Written as DNA, the CDR3 is TGTGCCAGCAGTTTTAACAGGGGAAATGAAAAACTGTTTTTT. This codes for CASSFNRGNEKLFF. The whole variable domain, remainder taken from reference TRBV27 and TRBJ1-4, is EAQVTQNPRYLITVTGKKLTVTCSQNMNHEYMSWYRQDPGLGLRQIYYSMNVEVTDKGDVPEGYKVSRKEKRNFPLILESPSPNQTSLYFCASSFNRGNEKLFFGSGTQLSVL.

The J gene is TRBJ2-1, the V gene TRBV9, with TRBD2 matching over 10 bases. V lost 2 bases and J lost 3; bases outside the gene matches: 2. Germline V CDR1 and CDR2: SGDLS, YYNGEE. The CDR3 extends over 15 amino acids. DNA of the CDR3: TGTGCCAGCAGCGTCACTAGCGGGGTCTACAATGAGCAGTTCTTC. This translates into CASSVTSGVYNEQFF. Using reference TRBV9 and TRBJ2-1 for the parts outside the CDR3, the full variable domain is DSGVTQTPKHLITATGQRVTLRCSPRSGDLSVYWYQQSLDQGLQFLIQYYNGEERAKGNILERFSAQQFPDLHSELNLSSLELGDSALYFCASSVTSGVYNEQFFGPGTRLTVL.

A remark on this clone: Its ends do not fully match the called genes, so a read error is possible. The gene calls are TRBV7-7 and TRBJ1-4; unclear D gene. Germline-derived CDR1 and CDR2 are SSHAT and FNYEAQ (reference sequence). The CDR3 spans 13 residues. CDR3 sequence: CASSPGHNQKLFF. CDR3 coding DNA: TGTGCTAGCAGCCCCGGTCACAACCAAAAACTGTTTTTT.

This chain's CDR3 is CASSFAAIPGQGDYGYTF. The CDR3 region has the DNA TGTGCCAGCAGCTTCGCCGCTATACCGGGACAGGGGGACTATGGCTACACCTTC. This chain links TRBV5-6 with TRBJ1-2; 11 bases fit TRBD1. Losses at the gene ends were 2 bases for V and 3 bases for J; bases not matched to a gene: 12. Germline V gene data show CDR1 as SGHDT and CDR2 as YYEEEE. The CDR3 length is 18 residues.

V is TRBV7-9 and J is TRBJ2-1; D is possibly TRBD1 (6 bases). CDR1 and CDR2 from the germline V gene are SEHNR and FQNEAQ (reference sequence). V lost 5 bases and J lost 0, with 17 bases in between. CDR3 size: 17 residues. CDR3 in amino acids: CASSPTLRGSSYNEQFF. CDR3 nucleotide sequence: TGTGCCAGCAGCCCAACGCTTAGGGGGAGCTCCTACAATGAGCAGTTCTTC.

V is TRBV30 and J is TRBJ2-5; TRBD2 agrees at 8 bases. The CDR3 sequence is 14 residues long. V lost 2 bases to trimming and J lost 4 bases; unmatched junction nucleotides: 6. Germline loops: CDR1 GTSNPN, CDR2 SVGIG (reference sequence). The CDR3 DNA reads TGTGCCTGGAGTCCGAGCGGGGGCGGAGAGACCCAGTACTTC. It encodes CAWSPSGGGETQYF.

The rearrangement uses TRBV14 and TRBJ2-7; D uncertain. The CDR3 is made up of 14 amino acids. In germline, CDR1 is SGHDN, CDR2 FVKESK. V was pared by 4 bases and J by 6 bases, with 16 bases between. Here the CDR3 reads CASSPLGESAEQYF. The CDR3 DNA is TGTGCCAGCAGCCCCCTTGGGGAATCAGCCGAGCAGTACTTC.